This T cell receptor beta chain was captured by sequencing in a study of T cell responses to AZD1222 COVID-19 vaccine. Findings and caveats of the study: Spike regions recognized by vaccine-associated CD4 TCRs spanned the protein, led by 160-218 and 743-854. Clonal diversity was possibly underestimated; the donors were predominantly white British and more often female. Only after the peak T cell response were repertoires sampled.

This clone occurred a few times. Antigen specificity is unknown. Produced via immunoSEQ multiplex PCR; TCRdb's table is partial and in-frame only. The data contain 78,000 or so clones, around 81% of them singletons. This clonotype was sampled from an adult who received the AZD1222 COVID-19 vaccine. This specimen was peripheral blood, taken 28 days after the second AZD1222 dose.

The CDR3 nucleotides are TGTGCCATCAGTGAGTACGGGGATGCAAGACACCATGAGCAGTTCTTC. Protein: CAISEYGDARHHEQFF. This chain connects TRBV10-3 to TRBJ2-1; D may be TRBD2 (5 bases). CDR3 length: 16 residues. Germline V gene data show CDR1 as ENHRY and CDR2 as SYGVKD. Trimming cost V 1 base and J 8 bases, with 18 bases left between them.